This TCR beta chain was captured in a study of identical twins' blood T cells. As for the study in general: Approximately 50 million reads came from 12 libraries, six alpha, six beta.

Germline trimming cut 1 base from V and 9 bases from J; bases unmatched to any gene: 18. This CDR3 comprises 18 residues. Germline assignment: CDR1 SGHAT and CDR2 FQDESV (reference sequence). Findings and caveats of the study: Twins reportedly had markedly more similar V usage than unrelated donors, even among out-of-frame TCRbeta clonotypes.

A remark on this clonotype: Antigen specificity is unknown.

From the 5' RACE reads, TCRdb called clonotypes with MiXCR, one entry per CDR3 protein. This sample has a few hundred thousand distinct CDR3 sequences; more than 25% occur once, and the top ten carry roughly 5.5%. This chain connects TRBV11-1 to TRBJ2-1, with 7 bases that match TRBD1. Sequencing input: PBMCs. The TCR comes from a woman between 18 and 55 years old in good health. In nucleotides, the CDR3 is TGTGCCAGCAGCTTAGTTGAGTTAGGGGGCCCGATTTATGTTGAGCAGTTCTTC. Protein sequence: CASSLVELGGPIYVEQFF.